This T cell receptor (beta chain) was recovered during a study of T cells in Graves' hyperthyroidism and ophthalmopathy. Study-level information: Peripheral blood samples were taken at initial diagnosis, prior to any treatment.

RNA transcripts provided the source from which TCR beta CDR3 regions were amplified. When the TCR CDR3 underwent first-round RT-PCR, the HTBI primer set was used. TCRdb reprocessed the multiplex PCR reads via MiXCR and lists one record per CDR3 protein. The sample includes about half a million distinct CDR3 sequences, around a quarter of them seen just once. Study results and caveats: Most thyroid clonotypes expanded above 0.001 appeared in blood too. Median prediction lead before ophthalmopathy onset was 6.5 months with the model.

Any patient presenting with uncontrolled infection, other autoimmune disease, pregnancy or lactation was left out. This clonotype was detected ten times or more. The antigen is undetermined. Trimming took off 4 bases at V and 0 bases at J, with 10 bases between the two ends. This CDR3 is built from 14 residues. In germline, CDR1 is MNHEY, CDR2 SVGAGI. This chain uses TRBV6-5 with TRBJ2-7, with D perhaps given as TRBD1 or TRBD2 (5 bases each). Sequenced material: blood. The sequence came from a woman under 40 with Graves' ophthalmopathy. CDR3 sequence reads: CASSWAGTSYEQYF. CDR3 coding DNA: TGTGCCAGCAGTTGGGCAGGGACCTCCTACGAGCAGTACTTC.